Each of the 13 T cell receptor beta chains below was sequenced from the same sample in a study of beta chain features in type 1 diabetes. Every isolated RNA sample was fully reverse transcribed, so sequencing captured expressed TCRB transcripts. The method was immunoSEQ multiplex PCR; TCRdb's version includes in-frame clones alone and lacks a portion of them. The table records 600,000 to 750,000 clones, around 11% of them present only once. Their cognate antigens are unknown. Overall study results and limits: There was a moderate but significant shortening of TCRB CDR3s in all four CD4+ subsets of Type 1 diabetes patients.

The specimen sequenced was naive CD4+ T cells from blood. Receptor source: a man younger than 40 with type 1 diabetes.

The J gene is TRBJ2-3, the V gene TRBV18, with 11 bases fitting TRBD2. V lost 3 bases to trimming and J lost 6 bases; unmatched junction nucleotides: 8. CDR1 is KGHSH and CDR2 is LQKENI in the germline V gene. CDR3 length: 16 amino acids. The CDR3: CASSPDRSGGADTQYF. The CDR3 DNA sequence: TGTGCCAGCTCACCCGACCGTAGCGGGGGGGCCGATACGCAGTATTTT.

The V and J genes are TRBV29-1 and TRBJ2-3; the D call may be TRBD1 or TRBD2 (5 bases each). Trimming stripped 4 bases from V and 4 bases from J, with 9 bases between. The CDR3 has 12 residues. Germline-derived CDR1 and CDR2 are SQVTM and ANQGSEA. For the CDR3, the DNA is TGCAGCGTTGCCGAGGGGTCAGATACGCAGTATTTT. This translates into CSVAEGSDTQYF.

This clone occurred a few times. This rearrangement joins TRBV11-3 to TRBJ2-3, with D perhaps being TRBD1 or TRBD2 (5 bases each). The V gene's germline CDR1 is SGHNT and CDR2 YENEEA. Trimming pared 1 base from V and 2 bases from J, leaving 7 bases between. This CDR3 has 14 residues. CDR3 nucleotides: TGTGCCAGCAGCTTAGGAGGGGACACAGATACGCAGTATTTT. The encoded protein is CASSLGGDTDTQYF.

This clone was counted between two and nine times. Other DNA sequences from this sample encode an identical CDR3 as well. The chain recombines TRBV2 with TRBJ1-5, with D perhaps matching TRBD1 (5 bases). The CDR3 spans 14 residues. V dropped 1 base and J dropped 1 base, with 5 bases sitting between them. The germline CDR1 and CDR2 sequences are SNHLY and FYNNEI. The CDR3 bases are TGTGCCAGCAGTGAAGGACAGAGCAATCAGCCCCAGCATTTT. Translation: CASSEGQSNQPQHF.

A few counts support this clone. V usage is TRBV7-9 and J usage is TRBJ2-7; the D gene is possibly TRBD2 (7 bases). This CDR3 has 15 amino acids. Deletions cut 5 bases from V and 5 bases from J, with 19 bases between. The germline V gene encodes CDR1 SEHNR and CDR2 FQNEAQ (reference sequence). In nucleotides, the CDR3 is TGTGCCAGCAGCCCGCAAGGGGGGGCGGGTGACGAGCAGTACTTC. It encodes CASSPQGGAGDEQYF.

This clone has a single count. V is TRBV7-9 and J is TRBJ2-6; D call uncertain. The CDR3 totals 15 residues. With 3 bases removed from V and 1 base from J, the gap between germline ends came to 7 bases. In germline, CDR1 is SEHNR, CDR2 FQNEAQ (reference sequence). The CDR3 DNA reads TGTGCCAGCAGCTTGATGGCTTCTGGGGCCAACGTCCTGACTTTC. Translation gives CASSLMASGANVLTF.

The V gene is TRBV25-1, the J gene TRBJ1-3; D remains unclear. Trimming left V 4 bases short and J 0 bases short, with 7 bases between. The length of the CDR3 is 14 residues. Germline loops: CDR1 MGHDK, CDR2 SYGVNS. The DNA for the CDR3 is TGTGCCAGCAGTGGGATTAGCTCTGGAAACACCATATATTTT. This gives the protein CASSGISSGNTIYF.

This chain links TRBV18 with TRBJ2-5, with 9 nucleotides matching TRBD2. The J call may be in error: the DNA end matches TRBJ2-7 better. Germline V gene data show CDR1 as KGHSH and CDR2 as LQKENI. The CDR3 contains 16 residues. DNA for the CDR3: TGTGCCAGCTCACCGAGCGAGGAGCGGGGGGCCTACGAGCAGTACTTC. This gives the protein CASSPSEERGAYEQYF.

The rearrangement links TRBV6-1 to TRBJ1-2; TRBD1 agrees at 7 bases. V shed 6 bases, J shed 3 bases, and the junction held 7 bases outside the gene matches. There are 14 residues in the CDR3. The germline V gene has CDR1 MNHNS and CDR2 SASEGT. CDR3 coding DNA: TGTGCCAGCAGGTCCTGGCAGGGGGACTATGGCTACACCTTC. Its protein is CASRSWQGDYGYTF.

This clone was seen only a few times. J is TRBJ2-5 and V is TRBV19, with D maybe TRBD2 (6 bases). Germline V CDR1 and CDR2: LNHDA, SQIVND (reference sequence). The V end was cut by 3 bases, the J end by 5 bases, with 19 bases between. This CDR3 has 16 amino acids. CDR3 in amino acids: CASSMEGPLFGETQYF. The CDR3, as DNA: TGTGCCAGTAGTATGGAGGGGCCGCTCTTTGGGGAGACCCAGTACTTC.

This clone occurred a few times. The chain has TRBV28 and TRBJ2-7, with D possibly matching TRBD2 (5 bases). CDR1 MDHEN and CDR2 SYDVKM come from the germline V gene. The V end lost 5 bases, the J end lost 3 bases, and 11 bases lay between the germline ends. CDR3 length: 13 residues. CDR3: CASSPPGNYEQYF. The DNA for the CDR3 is TGTGCCAGCAGTCCCCCGGGAAACTACGAGCAGTACTTC. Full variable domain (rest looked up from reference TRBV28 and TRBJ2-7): DVKVTQSSRYLVKRTGEKVFLECVQDMDHENMFWYRQDPGLGLRLIYFSYDVKMKEKGDIPEGYSVSREKKERFSLILESASTNQTSMYLCASSPPGNYEQYFGPGTRLTVT.

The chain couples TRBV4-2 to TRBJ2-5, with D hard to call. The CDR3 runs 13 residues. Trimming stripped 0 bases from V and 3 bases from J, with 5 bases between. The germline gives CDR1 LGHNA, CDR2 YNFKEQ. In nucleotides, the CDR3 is TGTGCCAGCAGCCAAGATGGTAAAGAGACCCAGTACTTC. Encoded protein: CASSQDGKETQYF.

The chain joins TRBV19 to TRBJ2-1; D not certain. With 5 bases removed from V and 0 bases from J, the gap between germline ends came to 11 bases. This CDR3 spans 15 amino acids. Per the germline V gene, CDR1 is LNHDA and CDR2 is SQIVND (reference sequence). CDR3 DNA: TGTGCCAGTAGTCTTCGGTTGGGCTCCTACAATGAGCAGTTCTTC. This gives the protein CASSLRLGSYNEQFF.